The 20 T cell receptor beta chains below were found in one sample sequenced in a study of blood T cell repertoires in COVID-19. Clones were read by immunoSEQ multiplex PCR, and TCRdb kept only the in-frame ones, dropping some. The profile covers 130,000 or so clones, with about four fifths appearing a single time and about a sixth taken by the ten largest. Sequenced: peripheral blood. These receptors were collected from a man in his sixties with active or convalescent COVID-19.

This clone was seen more than once but under ten times. This sequence joins TRBV7-3 and TRBJ2-3; 7 bases agree with TRBD2. The CDR3 sequence is 15 residues long. Germline assignment: CDR1 SGHTA and CDR2 FQGTGA. With 2 bases clipped from V and 0 bases from J, the junction kept 2 bases outside the gene matches. CDR3 nucleotide sequence: TGTGCCAGCAGCTTACTAGCGGCTAGCACAGATACGCAGTATTTT. Amino acid sequence: CASSLLAASTDTQYF.

This chain joins TRBV28 and TRBJ2-7; D possibly corresponds to TRBD2 (6 bases). Germline CDR1 reads MDHEN; CDR2 reads SYDVKM. This CDR3 region has 16 residues. Deletions cut 4 bases from V and 2 bases from J, with 18 bases between. CDR3 sequence (DNA): TGTGCCAGCAGTTGGGACTTAGGGAAGAGCACCTACGAGCAGTACTTC. Translated, it gives CASSWDLGKSTYEQYF.

This chain connects TRBV19 to TRBJ2-1; the match to TRBD2 covers 9 bases. Germline-derived CDR1 and CDR2 are LNHDA and SQIVND (reference sequence). With V trimmed by 6 bases and J by 2 bases, 5 bases remained unmatched. This CDR3 comprises 15 residues. The CDR3 bases are TGTGCCAGTAGGGCTAGCGGGACTACCTACAATGAGCAGTTCTTC. This sequence encodes CASRASGTTYNEQFF. Based on the CDR3 plus reference TRBV19 and TRBJ2-1, the full variable domain is DGGITQSPKYLFRKEGQNVTLSCEQNLNHDAMYWYRQDPGQGLRLIYYSQIVNDFQKGDIAEGYSVSREKKESFPLTVTSAQKNPTAFYLCASRASGTTYNEQFFGPGTRLTVL.

This chain connects TRBV11-2 to TRBJ1-1, with 8 bases matching TRBD1. Germline V lookup: CDR1 SGHAT, CDR2 FQNNGV. The V segment lost 3 bases and the J segment 5 bases; nucleotides outside the gene matches: 11. This CDR3 region has 16 residues. DNA of the CDR3: TGTGCCAGCAGCTTGCTTCAGGGGGCCGGGGAAACTGAAGCTTTCTTT. Translating gives CASSLLQGAGETEAFF.

This chain uses TRBV15 with TRBJ2-7; TRBD1 matches at 11 bases. Trimming at V came to 3 bases and at J to 3 bases, leaving 7 bases not matched to a gene. The CDR3 is 16 residues long. Germline V lookup: CDR1 LNHNV, CDR2 YYDKDF (reference sequence). The chain's CDR3 is CATSRIRTGGFYEQYF. CDR3 DNA: TGTGCCACCAGCAGGATACGGACAGGGGGCTTCTACGAGCAGTACTTC.

Concerning this clone: The sample has other DNA sequences that encode this CDR3 too. This chain links TRBV7-2 with TRBJ2-7; D may be TRBD2 (6 bases). CDR3 length: 13 amino acids. V lost 0 bases and J 3 bases, leaving 6 bases between the germline ends. Germline CDR1 SGHTA, CDR2 FQGNSA. DNA of the CDR3: TGTGCCAGCAGCTTAGCGGGAGGCTACGAGCAGTACTTC. This translates into CASSLAGGYEQYF.

The sample holds many counts of this clone. This chain uses TRBV7-3 with TRBJ1-2; D not certain. Germline V gene data show CDR1 as SGHTA and CDR2 as FQGTGA. V gave up 0 bases and J gave up 4 bases, with 9 bases separating them. This CDR3 has 14 amino acids. CDR3 residues: CASSLTVSLYGYTF. DNA of the CDR3: TGTGCCAGCAGCTTAACCGTTTCCCTCTATGGCTACACCTTC. The full variable domain, rest sourced from reference TRBV7-3 and TRBJ1-2, is GAGVSQTPSNKVTEKGKYVELRCDPISGHTALYWYRQSLGQGPEFLIYFQGTGAADDSGLPNDRFFAVRPEGSVSTLKIQRTERGDSAVYLCASSLTVSLYGYTFGSGTRLTVV.

The chain links TRBV28 to TRBJ2-7; D may be TRBD2 (5 bases). Germline V lookup: CDR1 MDHEN, CDR2 SYDVKM. The CDR3 spans 16 residues. V was clipped by 2 bases and J by 1 base, with 15 bases between them. The CDR3 region is CASSLRPSAESYEQYF. The CDR3 bases are TGTGCCAGCAGTTTAAGGCCATCAGCGGAGTCCTACGAGCAGTACTTC.

This clone appeared once. The chain carries TRBV5-4 and TRBJ2-7, with 7 bases lining up with TRBD2. V was pared by 3 bases and J by 2 bases, with 8 bases of the junction left unmatched. The CDR3 loop spans 15 amino acids. Germline V gene data show CDR1 as SGHNT and CDR2 as YYREEE (reference sequence). Here the CDR3 reads CASSSPSGPTYEQYF. CDR3 nucleotides: TGTGCCAGCAGCTCACCTAGCGGTCCAACCTACGAGCAGTACTTC.

The CDR3 DNA follows: TGTGCCAGCAGCCAAGTCGGCGGGTATAATGAAAAACTGTTTTTT. Its translation is CASSQVGGYNEKLFF. This chain links TRBV3-1 (or the pseudogene TRBV3-2) with TRBJ1-4; D is uncertain. V was clipped by 1 base and J by 4 bases, with 10 bases between them. The CDR3 spans 15 residues. CDR1 and CDR2 from the germline V gene are LGHDT and YNNKEL (reference sequence).

The rearrangement joins TRBV11-2 to TRBJ2-3; D is undetermined. This CDR3 is 17 amino acids long. V was pared by 1 base and J by 0 bases, with 14 bases between. Looked up from germline, CDR1 is SGHAT and CDR2 is FQNNGV. The CDR3 is CASSLGSAAPSTDTQYF. The CDR3 region has the DNA TGTGCCAGCAGCTTAGGCAGCGCGGCGCCTAGCACAGATACGCAGTATTTT.

The V call is TRBV9, the J call TRBJ1-6; D is unresolved. The CDR3 consists of 14 residues. Between the trimmed V and J ends, which lost 4 bases and 7 bases, there was a span of 12 bases. The germline gives CDR1 SGDLS, CDR2 YYNGEE. The CDR3 DNA follows: TGTGCCAGCAGCTCACGCCACGGGAATTCACCCCTCCACTTT. This translates into CASSSRHGNSPLHF.

The genes are TRBV18 and TRBJ2-1, with 11 nucleotides matching TRBD2. The germline V gene has CDR1 KGHSH and CDR2 LQKENI. The CDR3 is 15 residues long. V gave up 1 base and J gave up 7 bases; unmatched junction bases: 3. CDR3 DNA: TGTGCCAGCTCACCACTAGCGGGAGGGGGGAATGAGCAGTTCTTC. Translated, it gives CASSPLAGGGNEQFF.

This clone is medium-sized (0.01 to 0.1%) within its sample. The V gene is TRBV27, the J gene TRBJ1-4, with 7 nucleotides matching TRBD1. Germline V CDR1 and CDR2: MNHEY, SMNVEV (reference sequence). This CDR3 comprises 13 residues. V dropped 3 bases and J dropped 12; count of bases not matched to a gene: 7. As DNA, the CDR3 is TGTGCCAGCAGTTTGCAGGGGGTGGGGGAACTGTTTTTT. This gives the protein CASSLQGVGELFF.

This clone appeared a single time. The rearrangement joins TRBV5-6 to TRBJ2-7, with 8 bases lining up with TRBD1. CDR3 length equals 15 residues. Looked up from germline, CDR1 is SGHDT and CDR2 is YYEEEE. Trimming at V came to 3 bases and at J to 4 bases, leaving 9 bases not matched to a gene. The CDR3 loop is CASSWRGDRRYEQYF. The CDR3 DNA sequence: TGTGCCAGCAGCTGGAGGGGGGACAGGAGATACGAGCAGTACTTC.

This sequence joins TRBV7-2 and TRBJ2-1; a possible D gene is TRBD2 (6 bases). The germline V and J ends were trimmed by 5 bases and 7 bases, with 15 bases remaining between them. Looked up from germline, CDR1 is SGHTA and CDR2 is FQGNSA. CDR3 size: 14 residues. The CDR3 nucleotides are TGTGCCAGCAGCCCCTGGGTAGCGGATAATGAGCAGTTCTTC. Translating gives CASSPWVADNEQFF.

The V and J genes are TRBV5-5 and TRBJ2-2; 9 nucleotides align to TRBD1. Germline V gene sequence: CDR1 SGHKS, CDR2 YYEKEE (reference sequence). The CDR3 length is 15 residues. Trimming at V came to 4 bases and at J to 5 bases, leaving 6 bases not matched to a gene. The CDR3 spells CASSAIGQGTGELFF. The CDR3 nucleotides read TGTGCCAGCAGCGCCATTGGACAGGGGACCGGGGAGCTGTTTTTT.

This clone was picked up one time. The chain is built from TRBV30 and TRBJ1-5, with D possibly TRBD1 on 5 matching bases. Looked up from germline, CDR1 is GTSNPN and CDR2 is SVGIG (reference sequence). The length of the CDR3 is 13 residues. V was shortened by 2 bases and J by 7 bases, with 12 bases between the two germline ends. Written as DNA, the CDR3 is TGTGCCTGGAGTTCTAGACAGATCCAGCCCCAGCATTTT. It translates to CAWSSRQIQPQHF.

V and J are TRBV27 and TRBJ1-1; no reliable D call. With 6 bases removed from V and 1 base from J, the gap between germline ends came to 6 bases. The CDR3 length is 12 residues. Germline CDR1 is MNHEY and CDR2 is SMNVEV (reference sequence). The DNA of the CDR3 is TGTGCCAGCAGGCGGGGGAACACTGAAGCTTTCTTT. Its protein is CASRRGNTEAFF.

DNA of the CDR3: TGCGCCAGCAGCTTCGGGCAGGGATCCACAGATACGCAGTATTTT. Translation gives CASSFGQGSTDTQYF. The chain is built from TRBV5-1 and TRBJ2-3, with D perhaps matching TRBD1 (5 bases). CDR1 is SGHRS and CDR2 is YFSETQ in the germline V gene. CDR3 length: 15 residues. Trimming took 2 bases from V and 2 from J, leaving 12 bases between them.